This TCR beta chain appears in the sequencing data of a study of blood T cell repertoires in COVID-19. On the study more broadly: PBMCs, B-cell-depleted T cells, or T cells were the source of the cDNA or gDNA that made up the material.

Here immunoSEQ multiplex PCR was the method, and the copy in TCRdb shows in-frame clones only, minus some. This sample has about 87,000 clones, with 70% to 85% found just once. The CDR3 sequence is 15 residues long. J lost 1 base, V lost 5 bases, and 7 bases had no gene match. Germline-derived CDR1 and CDR2 are LNHDA and SQIVND (reference sequence). The TCR sequence derives from a woman of 80 years or more with COVID-19, enrolled during active disease. Sequencing was performed on peripheral blood. The chain couples TRBV19 to TRBJ1-1; 7 positions match TRBD1. For the CDR3, the DNA is TGTGCCAGTAGTTCCGGGACAGACCCGAACACTGAAGCTTTCTTT. Encoded protein: CASSSGTDPNTEAFF.